This TCR beta chain was recorded in a study of Ad26.COV2.S vaccination and SARS-CoV-2 variants. About the research overall: Ad26.COV2.S shots went into the muscle once or twice, 56 days apart.

The data were produced by immunoSEQ multiplex PCR, yet TCRdb's version contains in-frame clones alone and is incomplete. Seen here are around 450,000 clones, 80% to 90% observed once, and the top ten hold 1.5% to 2%. Concerning this clone: What it binds is not known.

Study findings and constraints: Higher spike-specific TCR breadth was found in vaccine recipients than in placebo recipients. Reportedly, after vaccination the spike-specific CD8+ and CD4+ T cell responses displayed substantial breadth. Total responses of T cells may have been underestimated by the analyses of TCR breadth and depth.

The treatment is: roughly 20 received Ad26.COV2.S at low or high dose, single or two shots; about five received placebo; per-sample allocation not given. Following the first vaccine or placebo injection, samples were taken on day 63. Trimming cost V 3 bases and J 10 bases, with 15 bases left between them. The length of the CDR3 is 13 residues. The TCR was taken from a person between 18 and 60 years old who received the Ad26.COV2.S COVID-19 vaccine or a placebo. V and J are TRBV12-3 or TRBV12-4 and TRBJ1-1; no firm D call. The specimen comprised peripheral blood, sampled in a trial of Ad26.COV2.S vaccine versus placebo. CDR3 loop: CASSFFLPARAFF. The CDR3 DNA sequence: TGTGCCAGCAGTTTTTTTTTGCCGGCGAGAGCTTTCTTT.